Presented here are 30 T cell receptor beta chains from one specimen sequenced in a study of blood T cell repertoires in COVID-19. Sequencing was performed with immunoSEQ multiplex PCR; in TCRdb, only in-frame clones are kept and a portion is missing. The sample shows roughly 250,000 clones, more than 85% of them seen only once. The specimen sequenced was peripheral blood. The receptor set was obtained from a man aged 25-40 years with acute or convalescent COVID-19.

The chain couples TRBV4-1 to TRBJ2-7, with D maybe TRBD1 (6 bases). The CDR3 contains 17 residues. CDR1 and CDR2 from the germline V gene are MGHRA and YSYEKL. V was clipped by 2 bases and J by 6 bases, with 23 bases between them. The CDR3 reads CASSQPLDRSLACEQYF. The CDR3 nucleotides read TGCGCCAGCAGCCAACCATTAGACAGGTCCTTGGCTTGCGAGCAGTACTTC.

This clone appeared once. V is TRBV28 and J is TRBJ2-7, with 8 bases fitting TRBD2. From germline, CDR1 is MDHEN and CDR2 SYDVKM. The V gene end was trimmed by 3 bases and the J gene end by 3 bases; junction bases not matched to a gene: 7. The CDR3 runs 15 residues. This CDR3 is CASSFSGGGFYEQYF. CDR3 sequence (DNA): TGTGCCAGCAGTTTCTCTGGCGGGGGGTTCTACGAGCAGTACTTC.

CDR3 bases: TGTGCCAGTCTGAATCCCGCGACGTCCGGGGGGCGTTATCGTGGCTACACCTTC. Protein: CASLNPATSGGRYRGYTF. This chain joins TRBV19 and TRBJ1-2, with a possible D match to TRBD1 (6 bases). This CDR3 is 18 amino acids long. CDR1 is LNHDA and CDR2 is SQIVND in the germline V gene (reference sequence). The V gene lost 8 bases and the J gene lost 7 bases, with 32 bases spanning the gap.

Turning to this clone: Its ends do not fully match the called genes, so a read error is possible. This chain connects TRBV7-7 to TRBJ2-2; D is ambiguous. The CDR3 runs 15 residues. Germline CDR1 and CDR2: SSHAT and FNYEAQ (reference sequence). The CDR3 is CASSLGSANTGELFF. CDR3 bases: TGTGCTAGCAGCTTAGGGTCGGCGAACACCGGGGAGCTGTTTTTT.

The chain employs TRBV7-2 and TRBJ2-5; D is undetermined. The germline V gene encodes CDR1 SGHTA and CDR2 FQGNSA. The CDR3 is 13 residues long. Trimming pared 3 bases from V and 5 bases from J, leaving 10 bases between. The CDR3 sequence: CASSLERRETQYF. CDR3 bases: TGTGCCAGCAGCTTGGAGAGGCGGGAGACCCAGTACTTC.

The chain couples TRBV2 to TRBJ2-1, with TRBD1 matching 7 bases. CDR3 length equals 14 residues. The V gene's germline CDR1 is SNHLY and CDR2 FYNNEI. The junction had 7 bases not matched to a gene; V was cut back by 2 bases and J by 9 bases. CDR3 protein: CASSECARGCEQFF. CDR3 nucleotide sequence: TGTGCCAGCAGTGAATGTGCCAGGGGGTGTGAGCAGTTCTTC.

The chain is built from TRBV18 and TRBJ2-7; 8 nucleotides align to TRBD2. Per the germline V gene, CDR1 is KGHSH and CDR2 is LQKENI. The CDR3 extends over 17 amino acids. With V trimmed by 6 bases and J by 4 bases, 17 bases remained unmatched. The CDR3 sequence: CASSPGLVVGSEYEQYF. CDR3 sequence (DNA): TGTGCCAGCTCCCCGGGACTAGTCGTTGGATCCGAGTACGAGCAGTACTTC.

The chain uses TRBV5-5 and TRBJ2-1, with 10 nucleotides matching TRBD1. Germline V gene data show CDR1 as SGHKS and CDR2 as YYEKEE (reference sequence). The CDR3 sequence is 16 residues long. J gave up 3 bases and V 0 bases, and 3 bases lay outside the gene matches. Written as DNA, the CDR3 is TGTGCCAGCAGCTTGGCAGGGGACAGGGGCTACAATGAGCAGTTCTTC. This gives the protein CASSLAGDRGYNEQFF.

J is TRBJ2-2 and V is TRBV12-3 or TRBV12-4, with no clear D. V lost 7 bases to trimming and J lost 2 bases, with 5 bases between them. The CDR3 is 12 amino acids. The CDR3 region has the DNA TGTGCCAGCAATAGTAACACCGGGGAGCTGTTTTTT. This codes for CASNSNTGELFF.

V and J are TRBV28 and TRBJ2-1, with 11 nucleotides matching TRBD2. This CDR3 has 18 residues. CDR1 is MDHEN, CDR2 SYDVKM, per germline. J lost 4 bases, V lost 3 bases, and 11 bases had no gene match. CDR3 amino acids: CASSLYTSGSLRYNEQFF. CDR3 in DNA: TGTGCCAGCAGTTTGTATACTAGCGGGAGTTTGAGGTACAATGAGCAGTTCTTC.

The chain links TRBV14 to TRBJ2-2, with 11 bases lining up with TRBD2. V dropped 0 bases and J dropped 5; count of bases not matched to a gene: 5. The germline V gene encodes CDR1 SGHDN and CDR2 FVKESK. The CDR3 has 17 residues. The CDR3 bases are TGTGCCAGCAGCCAAGATCTGCTAGCGGGGGGAACCGGGGAGCTGTTTTTT. This gives the protein CASSQDLLAGGTGELFF. The complete variable domain, with remaining parts taken from reference TRBV14 and TRBJ2-2, reads EAGVTQFPSHSVIEKGQTVTLRCDPISGHDNLYWYRRVMGKEIKFLLHFVKESKQDESGMPNNRFLAERTGGTYSTLKVQPAELEDSGVYFCASSQDLLAGGTGELFFGEGSRLTVL.

This clone was seen only once. V usage is TRBV6-5 and J usage is TRBJ2-3; D unclear. The V and J ends lost 6 bases and 0 bases respectively, with 13 bases between them. The CDR3 spans 15 residues. CDR1 and CDR2 from the germline V gene are MNHEY and SVGAGI. This CDR3 is CASRAQPTSTDTQYF. The CDR3 DNA reads as TGTGCCAGCAGAGCGCAGCCTACTAGCACAGATACGCAGTATTTT.

The genes are TRBV2 and TRBJ1-5, with D perhaps matching TRBD1 (5 bases). Trimming removed 7 bases from V and 3 bases from J, with 19 bases in between. Germline assignment: CDR1 SNHLY and CDR2 FYNNEI. The CDR3 has 16 residues. CDR3 in DNA: TGTGCCAGCACCGTTCCCAGGGTGAAAGACAATCAGCCCCAGCATTTT. It yields the protein CASTVPRVKDNQPQHF.

This chain uses TRBV4-1 with TRBJ2-3; possible D gene TRBD2, 5 bases. The CDR3 runs 13 residues. The germline CDR1 and CDR2 sequences are MGHRA and YSYEKL. Trimming stripped 0 bases from V and 6 bases from J, with 7 bases between. The chain's CDR3 is CASSQDRRDTQYF. CDR3 nucleotide sequence: TGCGCCAGCAGCCAAGATAGGAGGGATACGCAGTATTTT.

The chain couples TRBV10-1 to TRBJ2-2, with a tentative D call TRBD2 (5 bases). Germline lookup yields CDR1 WNHNN and CDR2 SYGVQD (reference sequence). The CDR3 contains 13 residues. V lost 6 bases to trimming and J lost 5 bases, with 10 bases between them. CDR3 protein: CASRGGLTGELFF. The CDR3 coding sequence is TGCGCCAGCAGGGGCGGGTTGACCGGGGAGCTGTTTTTT.

V gene TRBV28 combines with J gene TRBJ2-2; tentative D call: TRBD1 (5 bases). Trimming shortened V by 5 bases and J by 1 base, and 20 bases separated the two germline ends. CDR3 length: 18 amino acids. Germline values: CDR1 MDHEN, CDR2 SYDVKM. The CDR3 loop is CASSPLGIQVMNTGELFF. The CDR3 DNA reads TGTGCCAGCAGTCCCTTGGGAATACAGGTTATGAACACCGGGGAGCTGTTTTTT.

The chain's CDR3 is CASSPPISGPGEQYF. As DNA, the CDR3 is TGTGCCAGCTCGCCCCCGATCTCCGGTCCTGGCGAGCAGTACTTC. This chain joins TRBV18 and TRBJ2-7, with D hard to call. V was trimmed by 6 bases and J by 6 bases, leaving 21 bases between them. The CDR3 loop spans 15 amino acids. The germline CDR1 and CDR2 sequences are KGHSH and LQKENI. Drawing the rest from reference TRBV18 and TRBJ2-7, the complete variable domain is NAGVMQNPRHLVRRRGQEARLRCSPMKGHSHVYWYRQLPEEGLKFMVYLQKENIIDESGMPKERFSAEFPKEGPSILRIQQVVRGDSAAYFCASSPPISGPGEQYFGPGTRLTVT.

This chain links TRBV29-1 with TRBJ2-2, with a possible D match to TRBD1 (6 bases). This CDR3 has 11 residues. Germline assignment: CDR1 SQVTM and CDR2 ANQGSEA. CDR3 region: CSYRDTGELFF. In nucleotides, the CDR3 is TGCAGTTACAGGGACACCGGGGAGCTGTTTTTT.

The CDR3 here is CASTPGQGLYETQYF. CDR3 DNA sequence: TGTGCCAGCACCCCGGGACAGGGGCTTTACGAGACCCAGTACTTC. This chain joins TRBV5-4 and TRBJ2-5, with 10 bases aligning to TRBD1. CDR1 and CDR2 (germline): SGHNT, YYREEE (reference sequence). The CDR3 length is 15 residues. With 6 bases clipped from V and 5 bases from J, the junction kept 10 bases outside the gene matches. The complete variable domain, with remaining parts taken from reference TRBV5-4 and TRBJ2-5, reads ETGVTQSPTHLIKTRGQQVTLRCSSQSGHNTVSWYQQALGQGPQFIFQYYREEENGRGNFPPRFSGLQFPNYSSELNVNALELDDSALYLCASTPGQGLYETQYFGPGTRLLVL.

CDR3 coding DNA: TGCGCCAGCAGCTTGGGTGCAGGCCCGCTAAATGGAAACACCATATATTTT. Its protein is CASSLGAGPLNGNTIYF. The V gene is TRBV5-1, the J gene TRBJ1-3; no reliable D call. Germline CDR1 is SGHRS and CDR2 is YFSETQ. V dropped 0 bases and J dropped 3 bases, with 16 bases sitting between them. The CDR3 extends over 17 amino acids.

V and J are TRBV5-1 and TRBJ2-1; 9 bases map to TRBD1. The V gene's germline CDR1 is SGHRS and CDR2 YFSETQ. The V and J ends lost 1 base and 6 bases, in that order; junction bases with no gene match: 5. The CDR3 totals 15 residues. CDR3 protein: CASSLTGGAINEQFF. The CDR3 DNA follows: TGCGCCAGCAGCTTGACAGGGGGCGCGATCAATGAGCAGTTCTTC.

This rearrangement joins TRBV19 to TRBJ1-3; a possible D gene is TRBD1 (5 bases). The ends were cut back, 3 bases at V and 0 bases at J, with 12 bases in the middle. Germline V CDR1 and CDR2: LNHDA, SQIVND (reference sequence). This CDR3 comprises 16 residues. CDR3 loop: CASSIGTSFSGNTIYF. For the CDR3, the DNA is TGTGCCAGTAGTATTGGGACTTCCTTCTCTGGAAACACCATATATTTT.

This chain links TRBV28 with TRBJ1-1, with D possibly TRBD1 on 6 matching bases. Germline loops: CDR1 MDHEN, CDR2 SYDVKM. Trimming removed 6 bases from V and 7 bases from J, with 18 bases in between. CDR3 length: 14 amino acids. The CDR3 DNA sequence: TGTGCCAGCAGAAATTTACAGGGTATAGATGAAGCTTTCTTT. It encodes CASRNLQGIDEAFF. The complete variable domain, with remaining parts taken from reference TRBV28 and TRBJ1-1, reads DVKVTQSSRYLVKRTGEKVFLECVQDMDHENMFWYRQDPGLGLRLIYFSYDVKMKEKGDIPEGYSVSREKKERFSLILESASTNQTSMYLCASRNLQGIDEAFFGQGTRLTVV.

The chain joins TRBV5-1 to TRBJ2-3, with a possible D match to TRBD1 (5 bases). V lost 4 bases and J 6 bases, leaving 15 bases between the germline ends. Looked up from germline, CDR1 is SGHRS and CDR2 is YFSETQ. The CDR3 length is 14 residues. DNA of the CDR3: TGCGCCAGCAGCCCAAACAGGCCCTCGGATACGCAGTATTTT. Translation gives CASSPNRPSDTQYF.

This clone has only a few counts. The rearrangement joins TRBV30 to TRBJ1-3; D is perhaps TRBD1 (5 bases). Germline loops: CDR1 GTSNPN, CDR2 SVGIG (reference sequence). The ends were cut back, 8 bases at V and 2 bases at J, with 13 bases in the middle. CDR3 length: 13 amino acids. The CDR3: CARAGYAGNTIYF. The CDR3 DNA reads TGTGCCAGAGCAGGGTATGCTGGAAACACCATATATTTT.

The chain links TRBV5-1 to TRBJ2-2; TRBD2 agrees at 8 bases. The V segment lost 4 bases and the J segment 6 bases; nucleotides outside the gene matches: 14. CDR3 size: 17 residues. CDR1 and CDR2 (germline): SGHRS, YFSETQ. The chain's CDR3 is CASSPQGLTGGAGELFF. CDR3 sequence (DNA): TGCGCCAGCAGCCCCCAGGGCTTAACGGGAGGGGCCGGGGAGCTGTTTTTT.

This chain connects TRBV5-6 to TRBJ1-6, with 7 nucleotides matching TRBD1. Losses at the gene ends were 4 bases for V and 8 bases for J; bases not matched to a gene: 3. The CDR3 runs to 13 residues. The germline gives CDR1 SGHDT, CDR2 YYEEEE. CDR3 protein: CASSLGQYSPLHF. The DNA for the CDR3 is TGTGCCAGCAGCCTGGGACAGTATTCACCCCTCCACTTT. Combining the CDR3 with reference TRBV5-6 and TRBJ1-6 gives the whole variable domain DAGVTQSPTHLIKTRGQQVTLRCSPKSGHDTVSWYQQALGQGPQFIFQYYEEEERQRGNFPDRFSGHQFPNYSSELNVNALLLGDSALYLCASSLGQYSPLHFGNGTRLTVT.

The chain uses TRBV7-2 and TRBJ2-6; TRBD2 is a possible D gene (5 bases). Trimming took off 2 bases at V and 4 bases at J, with 12 bases between the two ends. CDR3 length: 16 residues. Germline V gene data show CDR1 as SGHTA and CDR2 as FQGNSA. The CDR3 here is CASSLFGVGGANVLTF. The CDR3 coding sequence is TGTGCCAGCAGCTTATTCGGGGTCGGAGGGGCCAACGTCCTGACTTTC.

The chain uses TRBV19 and TRBJ2-1, with 9 positions matching TRBD2. The CDR3 extends over 16 amino acids. V was pared by 0 bases and J by 1 base, with 1 base of the junction left unmatched. Germline V gene lookup returns CDR1 LNHDA and CDR2 SQIVND (reference sequence). CDR3 residues: CASSIESGGSYNEQFF. The CDR3, as DNA: TGTGCCAGTAGTATAGAGAGCGGGGGGTCCTACAATGAGCAGTTCTTC.

This clone has more than one count but fewer than ten. The chain links TRBV7-9 to TRBJ1-2; 8 bases align to TRBD1. The CDR3 covers 15 residues. After removal of 5 bases from V and 6 bases from J, the junction contained 11 bases not matched to a gene. Germline loops: CDR1 SEHNR, CDR2 FQNEAQ (reference sequence). The CDR3 sequence: CASSPGQGTLHGYTF. Here the CDR3 DNA reads TGTGCCAGCAGCCCCGGACAGGGAACGTTACATGGCTACACCTTC.